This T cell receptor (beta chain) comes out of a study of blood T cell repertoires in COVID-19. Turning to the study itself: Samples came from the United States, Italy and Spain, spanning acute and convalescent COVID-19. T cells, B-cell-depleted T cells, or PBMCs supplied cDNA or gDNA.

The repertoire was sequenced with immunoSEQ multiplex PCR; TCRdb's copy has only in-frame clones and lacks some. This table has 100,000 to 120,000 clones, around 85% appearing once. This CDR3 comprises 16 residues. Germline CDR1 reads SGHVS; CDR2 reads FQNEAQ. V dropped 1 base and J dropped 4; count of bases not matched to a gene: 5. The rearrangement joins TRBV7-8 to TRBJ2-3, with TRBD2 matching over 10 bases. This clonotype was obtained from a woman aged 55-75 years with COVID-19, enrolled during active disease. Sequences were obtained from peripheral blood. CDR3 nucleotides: TGTGCCAGCAGCTTAGTGGGTAGCGGGGGGCCAGATACGCAGTATTTT. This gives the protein CASSLVGSGGPDTQYF.